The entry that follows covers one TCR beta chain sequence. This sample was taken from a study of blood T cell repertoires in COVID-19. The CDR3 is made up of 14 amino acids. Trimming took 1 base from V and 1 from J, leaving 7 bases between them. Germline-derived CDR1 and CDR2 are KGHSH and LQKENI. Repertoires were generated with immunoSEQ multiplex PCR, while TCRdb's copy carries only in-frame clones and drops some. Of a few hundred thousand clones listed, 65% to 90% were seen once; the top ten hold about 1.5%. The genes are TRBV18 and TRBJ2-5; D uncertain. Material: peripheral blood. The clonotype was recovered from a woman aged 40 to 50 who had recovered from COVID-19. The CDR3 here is CASSPRPGQETQYF. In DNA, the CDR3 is TGTGCCAGCTCACCACGCCCAGGCCAAGAGACCCAGTACTTC. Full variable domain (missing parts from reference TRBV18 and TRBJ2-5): NAGVMQNPRHLVRRRGQEARLRCSPMKGHSHVYWYRQLPEEGLKFMVYLQKENIIDESGMPKERFSAEFPKEGPSILRIQQVVRGDSAAYFCASSPRPGQETQYFGPGTRLLVL.